This is a list of T cell receptor beta chains from one sample in a study of cytomegalovirus exposure and HLA in healthy donors. Data came from immunoSEQ multiplex PCR; TCRdb stores just in-frame clones and leaves some out. There are approximately 210,000 clones in the sample, with less than 1% held by the top ten. Source material: PBMCs. The receptor source for this set is a woman in her 30s in good health and CMV-seropositive. Both conserved end residues are part of each CDR3. The order of the fields is CDR3 protein, CDR3 DNA, J gene, V gene, D gene. A D gene is named only where the DNA matches it firmly.

cdr3_aa: CASSAKRERTNEQFF; cdr3_nt: TGTGCCAGCTCAGCCAAGCGGGAGCGAACAAATGAGCAGTTCTTC; j_call: TRBJ2-1; v_call: TRBV18; d_call: TRBD2
cdr3_aa: CASSSEGGQAMYF; cdr3_nt: TGTGCCAGCTCATCCGAGGGCGGACAGGCGATGTACTTC; j_call: TRBJ2-7; v_call: TRBV6-4; d_call: TRBD1
cdr3_aa: CASRASGNTIYF; cdr3_nt: TGTGCCAGTAGAGCCTCGGGAAACACCATATATTTT; j_call: TRBJ1-3; v_call: TRBV19; d_call: NA
cdr3_aa: CASSLEPGRTTSVDGYTF; cdr3_nt: TGTGCCAGCAGCTTGGAGCCAGGGAGGACGACGTCCGTCGATGGCTACACCTTC; j_call: TRBJ1-2; v_call: TRBV5-4; d_call: NA
cdr3_aa: CASSLQGASEQFF; cdr3_nt: TGTGCCAGCAGTTTACAGGGGGCTAGTGAGCAGTTCTTC; j_call: TRBJ2-1; v_call: TRBV27; d_call: TRBD1
cdr3_aa: CASSVLALADSYNEQFF; cdr3_nt: TGTGCCAGCAGCGTTCTGGCCCTAGCGGACTCCTACAATGAGCAGTTCTTC; j_call: TRBJ2-1; v_call: TRBV9; d_call: TRBD2
cdr3_aa: CASSLWTGGNEQFF; cdr3_nt: TGTGCCAGCAGCTTATGGACAGGGGGAAATGAGCAGTTCTTC; j_call: TRBJ2-1; v_call: TRBV7-2; d_call: TRBD1
cdr3_aa: CASSLSGRANYGYTF; cdr3_nt: TGTGCCAGCAGTTTATCGGGCCGCGCTAACTATGGCTACACCTTC; j_call: TRBJ1-2; v_call: TRBV27; d_call: NA
cdr3_aa: CASSPGGGDEKLFF; cdr3_nt: TGTGCCAGCAGCCCCGGGGGGGGCGATGAAAAACTGTTTTTT; j_call: TRBJ1-4; v_call: TRBV7-9; d_call: NA
cdr3_aa: CASSQGLSTGELFF; cdr3_nt: TGTGCCAGCAGTCAGGGACTTTCCACCGGGGAGCTGTTTTTT; j_call: TRBJ2-2; v_call: TRBV6-5; d_call: NA
cdr3_aa: CAISEREGMAYSYEQYF; cdr3_nt: TGTGCCATCAGTGAGAGGGAGGGGATGGCCTACTCCTACGAGCAGTACTTC; j_call: TRBJ2-7; v_call: TRBV10-3; d_call: TRBD2
cdr3_aa: CASSMTLGLGADTQYF; cdr3_nt: TGTGCCAGTAGTATGACGCTGGGGCTAGGCGCAGATACGCAGTATTTT; j_call: TRBJ2-3; v_call: TRBV19; d_call: NA
cdr3_aa: CASNHGRARETQYF; cdr3_nt: TGTGCCAGCAACCACGGGAGGGCCCGGGAGACCCAGTACTTC; j_call: TRBJ2-5; v_call: TRBV28; d_call: TRBD2
cdr3_aa: CASPIRGTQLAPQHF; cdr3_nt: TGTGCCAGCCCCATTCGGGGGACCCAGTTGGCGCCCCAGCATTTT; j_call: TRBJ1-5; v_call: TRBV7-9; d_call: NA
cdr3_aa: CASSPPGREPHEQYF; cdr3_nt: TGTGCCAGCAGCCCACCGGGGAGGGAGCCTCACGAGCAGTACTTC; j_call: TRBJ2-7; v_call: TRBV7-2; d_call: TRBD2
cdr3_aa: CASSAQDRADQPQHF; cdr3_nt: TGTGCCAGCAGTGCCCAGGACAGGGCGGATCAGCCCCAGCATTTT; j_call: TRBJ1-5; v_call: TRBV28; d_call: TRBD1
cdr3_aa: CASSPSVGGSQGVRGNTIYF; cdr3_nt: TGTGCCAGCAGCCCCAGTGTTGGAGGGAGTCAGGGGGTGAGAGGAAACACCATATATTTT; j_call: TRBJ1-3; v_call: TRBV9; d_call: TRBD1
cdr3_aa: CASSESPGYTF; cdr3_nt: TGTGCCAGCAGTGAATCGCCAGGGTACACCTTC; j_call: TRBJ1-2; v_call: TRBV6-1; d_call: NA
cdr3_aa: CASKKPRVGGYTF; cdr3_nt: TGTGCCAGCAAAAAGCCCAGGGTGGGCGGCTACACCTTC; j_call: TRBJ1-2; v_call: TRBV25-1; d_call: NA
cdr3_aa: CASSLYTMVGTMDEQFF; cdr3_nt: TGTGCCAGCAGTTTATATACCATGGTTGGGACAATGGATGAGCAGTTCTTC; j_call: TRBJ2-1; v_call: TRBV27; d_call: NA
cdr3_aa: CASSLGGDRYYEQYF; cdr3_nt: TGCGCCAGCAGCTTGGGGGGGGACAGGTACTACGAGCAGTACTTC; j_call: TRBJ2-7; v_call: TRBV5-1; d_call: TRBD1
cdr3_aa: CASRGSGGRFEQYF; cdr3_nt: TGTGCCAGCAGGGGCTCGGGCGGGAGATTCGAGCAGTACTTC; j_call: TRBJ2-7; v_call: TRBV6-5; d_call: TRBD2
cdr3_aa: CASSQDRVNTEAFF; cdr3_nt: TGCGCCAGCAGCCAAGACAGGGTTAACACTGAAGCTTTCTTT; j_call: TRBJ1-1; v_call: TRBV4-1; d_call: NA
cdr3_aa: CASSPRLLAGVYEQYF; cdr3_nt: TGTGCCAGCTCACCGAGGCTCTTAGCGGGAGTATACGAGCAGTACTTC; j_call: TRBJ2-7; v_call: TRBV18; d_call: TRBD2
cdr3_aa: CASSLEPEGEKLFF; cdr3_nt: TGTGCCAGCAGCTTGGAGCCAGAGGGTGAAAAACTGTTTTTT; j_call: TRBJ1-4; v_call: TRBV5-6; d_call: NA